The 8 T cell receptor beta chains below come from one sample, sequenced in a study of cytomegalovirus exposure and HLA in healthy donors. Primers included in the PCR were 60 Vbeta and 13 Jbeta primers. The data were produced by immunoSEQ multiplex PCR, yet TCRdb's version contains in-frame clones alone and is incomplete. Here the sample spans 100,000 to 150,000 clones, about 75% being singletons. What was sequenced was PBMCs. These receptors were collected from a woman aged 35 to 49 in good health and CMV-seropositive.

The chain recombines TRBV6-5 with TRBJ1-2; 7 bases agree with TRBD1. V lost 6 bases and J lost 4; bases outside the gene matches: 5. The germline gives CDR1 MNHEY, CDR2 SVGAGI. The CDR3 totals 13 residues. The CDR3 DNA is TGTGCCAGCAGGGAGGGGGCTGGCTATGGCTACACCTTC. Amino acid sequence: CASREGAGYGYTF.

The chain links TRBV27 to TRBJ2-3, with 7 bases fitting TRBD2. Germline values: CDR1 MNHEY, CDR2 SMNVEV (reference sequence). The length of the CDR3 is 18 residues. Trimming at V came to 0 bases and at J to 3 bases, leaving 12 bases not matched to a gene. Written as DNA, the CDR3 is TGTGCCAGCAGTTTATCCCAGATAGCGGGCCCAGTTACAGATACGCAGTATTTT. Translating it yields CASSLSQIAGPVTDTQYF.

This chain connects TRBV5-4 to TRBJ1-5; 7 positions match TRBD1. With 4 bases clipped from V and 9 bases from J, the junction kept 7 bases outside the gene matches. CDR1 SGHNT and CDR2 YYREEE come from the germline V gene (reference sequence). There are 13 residues in the CDR3. This CDR3 reads CASSQAGGGPQHF. The CDR3 region has the DNA TGTGCCAGCAGCCAAGCAGGGGGAGGGCCCCAGCATTTT.

The V gene is TRBV28, the J gene TRBJ1-2; 8 bases fit TRBD1. The CDR3 is made up of 12 amino acids. V lost 5 bases, J lost 8 bases, and 4 bases stayed unmatched. Germline CDR1 MDHEN, CDR2 SYDVKM. CDR3 loop: CASSTRGRGYTF. The CDR3, as DNA: TGTGCCAGCAGTACCAGGGGGCGAGGCTACACCTTC.

This clone was seen only a few times. This chain joins TRBV5-6 and TRBJ2-5; possibly TRBD1 for D (6 bases). CDR3 length equals 13 residues. Deletions cut 4 bases from V and 5 bases from J, with 12 bases between. The V gene's germline CDR1 is SGHDT and CDR2 YYEEEE. The CDR3: CASSPTGTETQYF. CDR3 sequence (DNA): TGTGCCAGCAGCCCTACAGGGACGGAGACCCAGTACTTC.

The chain joins TRBV5-1 to TRBJ1-4, with 7 bases identical to TRBD1. Germline CDR1 and CDR2: SGHRS and YFSETQ. This CDR3 spans 15 amino acids. V shed 0 bases, J shed 15 bases, and the junction held 14 bases outside the gene matches. DNA for the CDR3: TGCGCCAGCAGCTTGGGATTGGGACAGACCCACCTTTTGTTTTTT. Translated: CASSLGLGQTHLLFF.

V usage is TRBV11-1 and J usage is TRBJ1-4; 8 bases match TRBD1. This CDR3 contains 15 residues. Per germline, CDR1 SGHAT and CDR2 FQDESV (reference sequence). V was pared by 5 bases and J by 4 bases, with 6 bases of the junction left unmatched. CDR3: CASSRRTGNNEKLFF. DNA for the CDR3: TGTGCCAGCAGCAGAAGGACAGGGAATAATGAAAAACTGTTTTTT.

The J gene is TRBJ2-3, the V gene TRBV6-5; 7 positions agree with TRBD1. CDR3 length: 14 amino acids. In germline, CDR1 is MNHEY, CDR2 SVGAGI. V lost 7 bases and J lost 2; bases outside the gene matches: 6. The CDR3 reads CASNPTGPTDTQYF. As DNA, the CDR3 is TGTGCCAGCAACCCGACAGGGCCCACAGATACGCAGTATTTT.